This T cell receptor beta chain came from a study of blood T cell repertoires in COVID-19. The overall study: Acute and convalescent COVID-19 specimens originated in the United States, Italy and Spain. Sample material is recorded as cDNA or gDNA derived from T cells, B-cell-depleted T cells, or PBMCs.

Germline V gene lookup returns CDR1 MDHEN and CDR2 SYDVKM. CDR3 length equals 17 residues. The trim removed 6 bases at V and 4 bases at J, leaving 16 bases unmatched. In the original processing: Amplifying reference gene primers gave estimates of nucleated cell counts. Only in-frame clones appear in the TCRdb table, and some are missing; sequencing was by immunoSEQ multiplex PCR. V and J calls and clone size are as listed in that table; D and trimming were resolved from the DNA. The sample yields more than 90,000 clones, roughly 85% seen once. The origin of this receptor is an elderly man with acute or convalescent COVID-19. The rearrangement uses TRBV28 and TRBJ1-2; TRBD1 aligns across 8 bases. Sequencing was carried out using peripheral blood. The CDR3 coding sequence is TGTGCCAGCAGGCCCGGGAGCTGGACAGGGATCAGCTATGGCTACACCTTC. Its protein is CASRPGSWTGISYGYTF.